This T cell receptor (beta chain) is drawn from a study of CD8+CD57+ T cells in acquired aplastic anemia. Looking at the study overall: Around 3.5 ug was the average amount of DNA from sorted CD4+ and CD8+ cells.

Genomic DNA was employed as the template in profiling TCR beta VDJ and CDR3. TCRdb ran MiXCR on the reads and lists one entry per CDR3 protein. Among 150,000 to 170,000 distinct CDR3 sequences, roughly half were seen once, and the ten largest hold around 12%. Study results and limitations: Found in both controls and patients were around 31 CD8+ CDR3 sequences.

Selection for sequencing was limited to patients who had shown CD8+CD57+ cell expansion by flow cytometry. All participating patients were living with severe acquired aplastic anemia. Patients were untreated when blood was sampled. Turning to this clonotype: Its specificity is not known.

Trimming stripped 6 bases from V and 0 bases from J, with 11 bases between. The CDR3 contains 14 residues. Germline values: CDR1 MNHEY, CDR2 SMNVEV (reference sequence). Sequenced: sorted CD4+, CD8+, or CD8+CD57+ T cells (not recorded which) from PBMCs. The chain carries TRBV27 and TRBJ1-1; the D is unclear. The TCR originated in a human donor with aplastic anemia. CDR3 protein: CASRPMTLNTEAFF. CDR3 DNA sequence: TGTGCCAGCAGGCCGATGACCTTGAACACTGAAGCTTTCTTT.